The 25 T cell receptor beta chains below all came from one sample that was sequenced in a study of blood T cell repertoires in COVID-19 (TCRdb year 2020). The library was produced with the immunoSEQ multiplex PCR assay. This immuneACCESS table, as held by TCRdb, lists in-frame sequences with V and J called but not all clones. Of the missing ones, under half trace to an unresolved V gene in checked studies; the others have no known cause. Here the sample has about 350,000 clones; roughly 89% occur a single time. The ten largest clones add up to about 3.5% of the sample. Sequencing was carried out using peripheral blood. The source is a woman between 18 and 29 years old who had recovered from COVID-19.

The chain combines TRBV5-4 with TRBJ1-5; the match to TRBD1 covers 10 bases. V shed 2 bases, J shed 6 bases, and the junction held 11 bases outside the gene matches. The CDR3 spans 17 residues. CDR1 and CDR2 (germline): SGHNT, YYREEE (reference sequence). CDR3 amino acids: CASSLTQGQGIVQPQHF. In nucleotides, the CDR3 is TGTGCCAGCAGCTTAACCCAGGGACAGGGGATCGTTCAGCCCCAGCATTTT.

V is TRBV19 and J is TRBJ2-5; 7 positions match TRBD2. J lost 4 bases, V lost 3 bases, and 8 bases had no gene match. Germline V gene data show CDR1 as LNHDA and CDR2 as SQIVND (reference sequence). The CDR3 runs to 15 residues. CDR3 bases: TGTGCCAGTAGTATGGGGAGCTGGGGGGGAGAGACCCAGTACTTC. It codes for CASSMGSWGGETQYF.

The chain uses TRBV6-6 and TRBJ2-7; tentatively, D is TRBD2 (6 bases). V shed 2 bases and J shed 3 bases, with 11 bases lying between them. From germline, CDR1 is MNHNY and CDR2 SVGAGI (reference sequence). CDR3 length equals 14 residues. The CDR3 DNA follows: TGTGCCAGCAGTTACGGGACTGAGAGCTACGAGCAGTACGTC. This codes for CASSYGTESYEQYV.

V usage is TRBV4-1 and J usage is TRBJ2-3, with D unresolved. Trimming removed 5 bases from V and 3 bases from J, with 6 bases in between. Looked up from germline, CDR1 is MGHRA and CDR2 is YSYEKL. CDR3 length equals 12 residues. The DNA of the CDR3 is TGCGCCAGCAGCGACTTTACAGATACGCAGTATTTT. As protein: CASSDFTDTQYF.

This clone was observed once. The V gene is TRBV6-5, the J gene TRBJ2-1, with unresolved D. The CDR3 consists of 14 residues. CDR1 and CDR2 from the germline V gene are MNHEY and SVGAGI. Trimming left V 9 bases short and J 3 bases short, with 15 bases between. CDR3 sequence: CASRAPEDYNEQFF. Here the CDR3 DNA reads TGTGCCAGTAGAGCCCCTGAGGACTACAATGAGCAGTTCTTC.

The chain combines TRBV11-3 with TRBJ2-6, with a tentative D call TRBD2 (6 bases). CDR3 size: 16 residues. Trimming took 5 bases from V and 2 from J, leaving 13 bases between them. CDR1 is SGHNT and CDR2 is YENEEA in the germline V gene. CDR3 nucleotide sequence: TGTGCCAGCAGCCTCGTAGCGGTCGCTGGGGCCAACGTCCTGACTTTC. Encoded protein: CASSLVAVAGANVLTF.

The CDR3 loop reads CASPPPGQGGLETQYF. The DNA for the CDR3 is TGCGCCAGCCCCCCCCCTGGACAGGGAGGTTTAGAGACCCAGTACTTC. The chain employs TRBV4-3 and TRBJ2-5, with 8 bases fitting TRBD1. Germline V gene lookup returns CDR1 LGHNA and CDR2 YSLEER. The length of the CDR3 is 16 residues. Trimming at V came to 8 bases and at J to 4 bases, leaving 15 bases not matched to a gene.

The rearrangement joins TRBV24-1 to TRBJ2-1, with 8 bases matching TRBD1. This CDR3 contains 17 residues. Looked up from germline, CDR1 is KGHDR and CDR2 is SFDVKD. Losses at the gene ends were 0 bases for V and 7 bases for J; bases not matched to a gene: 10. CDR3 region: CATSDLPLRQGANEQFF. CDR3 coding DNA: TGTGCCACCAGTGATTTGCCTCTCAGGCAGGGGGCGAATGAGCAGTTCTTC.

The V call is TRBV7-2, the J call TRBJ2-5, with D unclear. Trimming shortened V by 4 bases and J by 4 bases, and 13 bases separated the two germline ends. CDR3 size: 14 residues. Looked up from germline, CDR1 is SGHTA and CDR2 is FQGNSA. CDR3 nucleotide sequence: TGTGCCAGCAGCTCCACTCTATCCCGAGAGACCCAGTACTTC. Translated: CASSSTLSRETQYF.

V and J are TRBV3-1 (or the pseudogene TRBV3-2) and TRBJ2-3; a possible D gene is TRBD1 (5 bases). Trimming took off 2 bases at V and 3 bases at J, with 12 bases between the two ends. This CDR3 region has 15 residues. Germline V gene sequence: CDR1 LGHDT, CDR2 YNNKEL (reference sequence). As DNA, the CDR3 is TGTGCCAGCAGCCAACGCAGGGAAGGGACAGATACGCAGTATTTT. It translates to CASSQRREGTDTQYF.

The chain couples TRBV7-9 to TRBJ2-1; 13 bases align to TRBD2. CDR1 is SEHNR and CDR2 is FQNEAQ in the germline V gene (reference sequence). Trimming cost V 5 bases and J 9 bases; bases outside gene matches: 7. The CDR3 spans 15 residues. CDR3 loop: CASSRGTSGISEQFF. The CDR3 DNA reads as TGTGCCAGCAGCCGGGGGACTAGCGGGATAAGTGAGCAGTTCTTC.

This clone was observed a single time. The V gene is TRBV11-2, the J gene TRBJ1-3, with D uncertain. Germline loops: CDR1 SGHAT, CDR2 FQNNGV. V was pared by 1 base and J by 2 bases, with 3 bases between. The CDR3 consists of 13 residues. In nucleotides, the CDR3 is TGTGCCAGCAGCTTAGCAGCTGGAAACACCATATATTTT. Amino acid sequence: CASSLAAGNTIYF.

This sequence joins TRBV15 and TRBJ1-2; D remains unclear. Germline CDR1 and CDR2: LNHNV and YYDKDF (reference sequence). V dropped 1 base and J dropped 0 bases, with 6 bases sitting between them. CDR3 length: 14 amino acids. The DNA of the CDR3 is TGTGCCACCAGCAGAGCTGGAGCTAACTATGGCTACACCTTC. Its translation: CATSRAGANYGYTF.

This clone was observed at least ten times. The chain joins TRBV7-9 to TRBJ1-5; TRBD1 matches at 8 bases. The trim removed 2 bases at V and 4 bases at J, leaving 13 bases unmatched. The CDR3 sequence is 18 residues long. Germline lookup yields CDR1 SEHNR and CDR2 FQNEAQ (reference sequence). The CDR3: CASSLTGTGKSFNQPQHF. The CDR3 coding sequence is TGTGCCAGCAGCTTAACCGGGACAGGTAAGTCCTTTAATCAGCCCCAGCATTTT. The entire variable domain, with the rest obtained from reference TRBV7-9 and TRBJ1-5, is as follows: DTGVSQNPRHKITKRGQNVTFRCDPISEHNRLYWYRQTLGQGPEFLTYFQNEAQLEKSRLLSDRFSAERPKGSFSTLEIQRTEQGDSAMYLCASSLTGTGKSFNQPQHFGDGTRLSIL.

The CDR3 is CASSKEAGGLAGHNEQFF. The DNA for the CDR3 is TGTGCCAGCAGCAAAGAGGCAGGGGGGTTAGCGGGACACAATGAGCAGTTCTTC. The chain employs TRBV21-1 and TRBJ2-1; the table gives TRBD2 as D, unverified against the DNA. TRBV21-1 is tagged as a pseudogene. The CDR3 sequence is 18 residues long.

The rearrangement links TRBV14 to TRBJ2-5; D possibly corresponds to TRBD1 (6 bases). Trimming cost V 4 bases and J 7 bases, with 16 bases left between them. The V gene's germline CDR1 is SGHDN and CDR2 FVKESK. CDR3 length: 14 residues. CDR3 protein: CASSRVDRPATQYF. The CDR3 DNA sequence: TGTGCCAGCAGCCGTGTCGACAGGCCAGCGACCCAGTACTTC.

This chain joins TRBV9 and TRBJ1-1; weak D call: TRBD1 (5 bases). The germline V and J ends were trimmed by 0 bases and 0 bases, with 9 bases remaining between them. This CDR3 spans 15 amino acids. Germline CDR1 is SGDLS and CDR2 is YYNGEE. CDR3 region: CASSVAGGLNTEAFF. The DNA of the CDR3 is TGTGCCAGCAGCGTAGCGGGGGGACTGAACACTGAAGCTTTCTTT.

V gene TRBV5-1 combines with J gene TRBJ2-5; TRBD1 might be the D (5 bases). Deletions cut 4 bases from V and 1 base from J, with 8 bases between. This CDR3 contains 13 residues. The germline V gene encodes CDR1 SGHRS and CDR2 YFSETQ. CDR3 coding DNA: TGCGCCAGCAGCCCCAGGGCCCAAGAGACCCAGTACTTC. Translating gives CASSPRAQETQYF.

This clone was counted a single time. The chain recombines TRBV5-4 with TRBJ2-1, with 9 bases that match TRBD1. Germline V lookup: CDR1 SGHNT, CDR2 YYREEE (reference sequence). CDR3 length: 15 residues. Trimming cost V 2 bases and J 4 bases; bases outside gene matches: 4. This CDR3 is CASSFGDRDYNEQFF. The CDR3 region has the DNA TGTGCCAGCAGCTTTGGGGACAGGGATTACAATGAGCAGTTCTTC.

V usage is TRBV28 and J usage is TRBJ2-7; 7 bases align to TRBD2. The CDR3 length is 18 residues. V trimming: 2 bases; J trimming: 8 bases; junction bases outside the gene matches: 21. CDR1 MDHEN and CDR2 SYDVKM come from the germline V gene. CDR3 region: CASSLTPGRDRVDEKQYV. The CDR3 DNA reads TGTGCCAGCAGTTTAACGCCAGGGAGGGACCGGGTTGATGAAAAGCAGTACGTC.

The chain joins TRBV10-1 to TRBJ2-3, with D uncertain. CDR1 and CDR2 from the germline V gene are WNHNN and SYGVQD (reference sequence). V lost 3 bases to trimming and J lost 1 base, with 14 bases between them. This CDR3 is 16 amino acids long. CDR3 loop: CASSEYCLKCTDTQYF. The CDR3 nucleotides read TGCGCCAGCAGTGAATACTGCCTTAAGTGCACAGATACGCAGTATTTT.

The rearrangement uses TRBV5-1 and TRBJ2-2, with 10 bases aligning to TRBD2. This CDR3 has 16 amino acids. Germline V gene sequence: CDR1 SGHRS, CDR2 YFSETQ. Trimming cost V 4 bases and J 2 bases; bases outside gene matches: 5. The CDR3 DNA reads as TGCGCCAGCAGCCCATGGACTAGCGGCAACACCGGGGAGCTGTTTTTT. Translating it yields CASSPWTSGNTGELFF.

The chain couples TRBV5-6 to TRBJ2-7; no reliable D call. Germline lookup yields CDR1 SGHDT and CDR2 YYEEEE. V was cut by 4 bases and J by 6 bases, with 8 bases left in between. The CDR3 sequence is 11 residues long. CDR3 protein: CASSRGGEQYV. The CDR3 DNA is TGTGCCAGCAGCCGCGGTGGCGAGCAGTACGTC.

V gene TRBV19 combines with J gene TRBJ2-1; 7 bases are a match to TRBD1. Germline V gives CDR1 LNHDA, CDR2 SQIVND (reference sequence). The CDR3 length is 15 residues. Unmatched junction bases numbered 2, after V lost 3 bases and J lost 0 bases. CDR3 in DNA: TGTGCCAGTAGTATGGGGGACAGCTCCTACAATGAGCAGTTCTTC. It yields the protein CASSMGDSSYNEQFF.

The chain has TRBV5-5 and TRBJ2-2; the match to TRBD2 covers 7 bases. V gave up 3 bases and J gave up 4 bases; unmatched junction bases: 6. The CDR3 extends over 15 amino acids. Germline lookup yields CDR1 SGHKS and CDR2 YYEKEE (reference sequence). The CDR3 coding sequence is TGTGCCAGCAGCTCTGCGGGAGAAAGCACCGGGGAGCTGTTTTTT. Protein product: CASSSAGESTGELFF. Complete variable domain (other parts from reference TRBV5-5 and TRBJ2-2): DAGVTQSPTHLIKTRGQQVTLRCSPISGHKSVSWYQQVLGQGPQFIFQYYEKEERGRGNFPDRFSARQFPNYSSELNVNALLLGDSALYLCASSSAGESTGELFFGEGSRLTVL.